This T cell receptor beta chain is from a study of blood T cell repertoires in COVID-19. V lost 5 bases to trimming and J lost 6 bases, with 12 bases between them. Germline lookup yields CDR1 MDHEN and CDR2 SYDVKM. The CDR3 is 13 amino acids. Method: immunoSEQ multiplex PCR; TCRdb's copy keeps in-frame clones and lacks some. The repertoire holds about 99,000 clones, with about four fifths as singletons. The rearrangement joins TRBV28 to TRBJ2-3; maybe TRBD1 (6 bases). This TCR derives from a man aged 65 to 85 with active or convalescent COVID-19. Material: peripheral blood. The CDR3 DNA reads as TGTGCCAGCAGTCGGCCAGGGGTCGATACGCAGTATTTT. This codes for CASSRPGVDTQYF.